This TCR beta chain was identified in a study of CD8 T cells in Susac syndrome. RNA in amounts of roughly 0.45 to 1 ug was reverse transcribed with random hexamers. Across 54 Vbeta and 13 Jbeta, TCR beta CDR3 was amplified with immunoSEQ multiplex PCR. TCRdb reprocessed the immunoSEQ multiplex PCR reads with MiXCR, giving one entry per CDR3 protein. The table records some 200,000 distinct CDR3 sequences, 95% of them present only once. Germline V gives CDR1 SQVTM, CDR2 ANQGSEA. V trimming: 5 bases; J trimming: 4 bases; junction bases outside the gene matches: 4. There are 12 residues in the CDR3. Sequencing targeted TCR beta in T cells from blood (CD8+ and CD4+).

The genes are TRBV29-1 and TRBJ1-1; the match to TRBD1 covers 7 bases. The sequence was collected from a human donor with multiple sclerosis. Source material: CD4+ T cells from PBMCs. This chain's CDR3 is CSVTQGGTEAFF. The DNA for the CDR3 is TGCAGCGTTACTCAGGGGGGCACTGAAGCTTTCTTT.